This TCR beta chain was sequenced during a study of T cell repertoires in cytomegalovirus infection. Study in general: Public TCR beta signatures provided an indication of both CMV infection and a matching HLA type.

TCRdb fed the reads into MiXCR, producing one record per CDR3 protein. The table shows around 630,000 distinct CDR3 sequences, with less than 25% occurring only once. This clonotype was observed a few times. Its antigen is unidentified. CDR3 length equals 15 residues. CDR1 and CDR2 (germline): DFQATT, SNEGSKA (reference sequence). V was pared by 1 base and J by 0 bases, with 11 bases between. Study-wide findings and caveats: Identification of carriers of CMV plus the relevant HLA was performed using cumulative public TCR beta family frequency. HLA-C-restricted TCR beta clonotypes specific for CMV led the ex vivo response.

This sequence originates from a human donor in good health (CMV status not recorded). Some clones in this sample may be carry-over from other donors' samples. The V and J genes are TRBV20-1 and TRBJ2-3, with D possibly matching TRBD1 (6 bases). The source material was CD8+ T cells from PBMCs. The chain's CDR3 is CSARVGQSSTDTQYF. CDR3 sequence (DNA): TGCAGTGCTAGAGTAGGACAGTCTAGCACAGATACGCAGTATTTT.